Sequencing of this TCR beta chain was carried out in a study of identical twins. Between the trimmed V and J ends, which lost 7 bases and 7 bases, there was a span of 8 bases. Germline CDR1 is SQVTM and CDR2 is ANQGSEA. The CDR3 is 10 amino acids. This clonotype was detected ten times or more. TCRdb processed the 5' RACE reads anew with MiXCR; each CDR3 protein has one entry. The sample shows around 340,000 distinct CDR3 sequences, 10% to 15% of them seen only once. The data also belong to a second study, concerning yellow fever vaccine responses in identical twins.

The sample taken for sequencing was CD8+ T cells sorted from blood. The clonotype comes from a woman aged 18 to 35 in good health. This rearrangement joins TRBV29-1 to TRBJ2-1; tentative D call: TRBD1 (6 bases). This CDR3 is CSAQGNEQFF. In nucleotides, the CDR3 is TGCAGCGCCCAGGGGAATGAGCAGTTCTTC.